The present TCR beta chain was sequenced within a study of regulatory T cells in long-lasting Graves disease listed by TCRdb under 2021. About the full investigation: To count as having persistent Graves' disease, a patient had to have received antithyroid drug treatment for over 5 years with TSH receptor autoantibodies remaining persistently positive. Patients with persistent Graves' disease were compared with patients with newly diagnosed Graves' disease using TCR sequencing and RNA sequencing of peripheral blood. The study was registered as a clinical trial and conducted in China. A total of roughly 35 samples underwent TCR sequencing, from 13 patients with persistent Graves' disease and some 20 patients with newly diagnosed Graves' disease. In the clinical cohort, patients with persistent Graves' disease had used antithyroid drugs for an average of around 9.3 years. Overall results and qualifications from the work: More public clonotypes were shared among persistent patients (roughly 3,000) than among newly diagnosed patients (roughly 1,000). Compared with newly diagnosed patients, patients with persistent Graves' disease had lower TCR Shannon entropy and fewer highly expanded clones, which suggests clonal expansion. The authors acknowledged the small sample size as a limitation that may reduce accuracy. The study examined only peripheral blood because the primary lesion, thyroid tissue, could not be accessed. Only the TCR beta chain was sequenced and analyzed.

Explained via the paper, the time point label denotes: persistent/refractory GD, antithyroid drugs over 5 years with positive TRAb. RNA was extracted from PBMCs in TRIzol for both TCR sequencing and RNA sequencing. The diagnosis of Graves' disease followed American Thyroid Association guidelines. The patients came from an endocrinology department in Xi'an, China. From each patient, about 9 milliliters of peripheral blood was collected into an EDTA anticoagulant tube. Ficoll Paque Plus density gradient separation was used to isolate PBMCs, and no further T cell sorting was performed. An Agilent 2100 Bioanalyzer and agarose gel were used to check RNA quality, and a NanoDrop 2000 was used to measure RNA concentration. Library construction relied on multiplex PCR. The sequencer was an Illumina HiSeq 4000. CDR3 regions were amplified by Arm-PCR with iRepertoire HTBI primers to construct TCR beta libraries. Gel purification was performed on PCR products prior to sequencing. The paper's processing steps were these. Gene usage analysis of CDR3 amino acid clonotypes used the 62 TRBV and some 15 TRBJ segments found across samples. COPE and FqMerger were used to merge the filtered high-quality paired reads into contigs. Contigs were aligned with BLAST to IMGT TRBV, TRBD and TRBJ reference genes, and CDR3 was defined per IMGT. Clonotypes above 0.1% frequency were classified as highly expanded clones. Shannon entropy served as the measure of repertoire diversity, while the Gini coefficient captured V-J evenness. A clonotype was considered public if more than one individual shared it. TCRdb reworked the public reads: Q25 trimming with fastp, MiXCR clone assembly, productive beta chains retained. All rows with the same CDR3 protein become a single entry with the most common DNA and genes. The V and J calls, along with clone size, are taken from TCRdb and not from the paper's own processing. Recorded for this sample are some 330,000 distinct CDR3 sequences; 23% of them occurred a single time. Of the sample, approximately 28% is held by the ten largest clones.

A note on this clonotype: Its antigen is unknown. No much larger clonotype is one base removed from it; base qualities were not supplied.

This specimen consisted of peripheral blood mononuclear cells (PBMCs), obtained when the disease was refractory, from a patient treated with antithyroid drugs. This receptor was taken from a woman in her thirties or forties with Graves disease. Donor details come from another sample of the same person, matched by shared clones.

The CDR3 protein sequence reads: CAWKSGVGAFF. The DNA sequence follows: TGTGCCTGGAAATCCGGTGTCGGAGCTTTCTTT. The rearrangement combines TRBV30 with TRBJ1-1; no D gene is confidently identified. The germline V gene encodes CDR1 GTSNPN and CDR2 SVGIG (reference sequence). The CDR3 holds 11 amino acids from the cysteine to the phenylalanine. Only the CDR3 DNA is retained, 33 bases long and in frame from the first base. The germline ends are 13 bases apart after V is trimmed by 4 bases and J by 10 bases.